This T cell receptor beta chain was found in a study of blood T cells in healthy people across ages. Next came a second PCR, run for about 6 to 11 cycles, which used a sample-barcoded 5' primer along with a J-beta primer mix. One entry per CDR3 protein, called by TCRdb with MiXCR from the 5' RACE reads. The repertoire has about 580,000 distinct CDR3 sequences, 40% to 50% of them found once; the top ten carry approximately 23%. Germline values: CDR1 LGHDT, CDR2 YNNKEL (reference sequence). V was shortened by 0 bases and J by 8 bases, with 11 bases between the two germline ends. This CDR3 comprises 15 residues. The people who gave samples were healthy Caucasians from Russia, aged about 6 to 95. Around 9.4 milliliters was the volume of peripheral blood drawn from each donor.

The source is a man aged 80 or over in good health. The chain couples TRBV3-1 to TRBJ1-6; D unresolved. The sample consisted of blood. The CDR3: CASSQEDRHYSPLHF. The CDR3 DNA is TGTGCCAGCAGCCAAGAGGACCGACATTATTCACCCCTCCACTTT.